One sample yielded the 20 T cell receptor beta chains listed below, sequenced in a study of early T cells in non-severe SARS-CoV-2 infection. MiXCR, applied by TCRdb to the 5' RACE reads, yields one record per CDR3 protein. This table holds roughly 76,000 distinct CDR3 sequences, 12% found once. The sample consisted of whole blood. All receptors come from an adult who was a healthcare worker with PCR-confirmed SARS-CoV-2 infection or an uninfected control (not recorded which).

This sequence joins TRBV28 and TRBJ2-1, with 7 bases fitting TRBD2. Trimming cost V 10 bases and J 9 bases; bases outside gene matches: 9. The CDR3 runs to 12 residues. Per the germline V gene, CDR1 is MDHEN and CDR2 is SYDVKM. The CDR3 here is CATSAGVGEQFF. The CDR3, as DNA: TGTGCCACTTCGGCGGGAGTGGGTGAGCAGTTCTTC.

The chain uses TRBV6-5 and TRBJ2-1; tentatively, D is TRBD2 (6 bases). Germline CDR1 reads MNHEY; CDR2 reads SVGAGI. This CDR3 spans 16 amino acids. Trimming left V 8 bases short and J 7 bases short, with 24 bases between. The CDR3 DNA reads TGTGCCAGCGCGGGAAACCCGATGACGCGGGGTAATGAGCAGTTCTTC. This encodes CASAGNPMTRGNEQFF.

The chain combines TRBV27 with TRBJ1-2; D uncertain. The germline V gene encodes CDR1 MNHEY and CDR2 SMNVEV (reference sequence). V was cut by 3 bases and J by 4 bases, with 9 bases left in between. This CDR3 region has 13 residues. As DNA, the CDR3 is TGTGCCAGCAGTTTCCTACAGTCCTATGGCTACACCTTC. It encodes CASSFLQSYGYTF.

This clonotype occurred a few times. As DNA, the CDR3 is TGTGCCAGCAGCTTAATGGGCGCTGTGAGGGCCGGGGAGCTGTTTTTT. Its protein is CASSLMGAVRAGELFF. The V and J genes are TRBV7-8 and TRBJ2-2; possibly TRBD2 for D (5 bases). Germline lookup yields CDR1 SGHVS and CDR2 FQNEAQ. The V and J ends lost 2 bases and 6 bases respectively, with 16 bases between them. The CDR3 runs 16 residues.

This clonotype was found many times. The rearrangement uses TRBV7-2 and TRBJ1-6; TRBD1 matches 10 bases. This CDR3 spans 14 amino acids. Unmatched junction bases numbered 5, after V lost 5 bases and J lost 10 bases. The germline gives CDR1 SGHTA, CDR2 FQGNSA. The DNA of the CDR3 is TGTGCCAGCAGCCCACGGGACAGGGGCTCACCCCTCCACTTT. This codes for CASSPRDRGSPLHF.

This clonotype was detected only a few times. Here the CDR3 reads CASSLWTRRADTQYF. The DNA of the CDR3 is TGTGCCAGCAGTTTATGGACTAGACGGGCAGATACGCAGTATTTT. This rearrangement joins TRBV27 to TRBJ2-3; 7 nucleotides line up with TRBD2. Per germline, CDR1 MNHEY and CDR2 SMNVEV (reference sequence). The CDR3 is 15 amino acids. V lost 1 base and J lost 4; bases outside the gene matches: 5.

This clonotype was seen repeatedly, ten times or more. The CDR3 DNA follows: TGTGCCAGCAGTCAAGGACCAGTCTGGGCTGAGGGCAATGAGCAGTTCTTC. It yields the protein CASSQGPVWAEGNEQFF. V gene TRBV6-5 combines with J gene TRBJ2-1, with D perhaps matching TRBD2 (5 bases). The CDR3 is 17 residues long. The germline CDR1 and CDR2 sequences are MNHEY and SVGAGI. The ends were cut back, 5 bases at V and 6 bases at J, with 23 bases in the middle.

This clonotype is labeled large (0.1 to 1%). The chain links TRBV12-3 or TRBV12-4 to TRBJ2-7; D gene uncertain. V lost 3 bases and J 2 bases, leaving 14 bases between the germline ends. This CDR3 contains 15 residues. The CDR3 is CASSFGQVETYEQYF. CDR3 in DNA: TGTGCCAGCAGTTTTGGGCAGGTTGAGACCTACGAGCAGTACTTC.

In its sample, this clonotype was seen many times. The J gene is TRBJ1-1, the V gene TRBV12-3 or TRBV12-4; 9 bases are a match to TRBD1. The CDR3 loop spans 18 amino acids. Unmatched junction bases numbered 11, after V lost 3 bases and J lost 0 bases. DNA for the CDR3: TGTGCCAGCAGTTTTTATCATCCGGGACAGGGTTTGAACACTGAAGCTTTCTTT. Encoded protein: CASSFYHPGQGLNTEAFF.

The V call is TRBV15, the J call TRBJ1-5; D might be TRBD1 (5 bases). From germline, CDR1 is LNHNV and CDR2 YYDKDF (reference sequence). V lost 0 bases and J 6 bases, leaving 9 bases between the germline ends. CDR3 length equals 14 residues. The CDR3 region is CATSREGEGQPQHF. For the CDR3, the DNA is TGTGCCACCAGCAGAGAAGGGGAGGGTCAGCCCCAGCATTTT.

The table lists this clonotype with a few counts. The V and J genes are TRBV29-1 and TRBJ2-1, with TRBD2 matching over 13 bases. The V and J ends lost 1 base and 7 bases, in that order; junction bases with no gene match: 4. The germline V gene has CDR1 SQVTM and CDR2 ANQGSEA. This CDR3 region has 15 residues. This CDR3 reads CSVEGGLAGSNEQFF. CDR3 nucleotides: TGCAGCGTTGAAGGGGGACTAGCGGGAAGTAATGAGCAGTTCTTC.

In its sample, this clonotype was seen a few times. The CDR3 loop is CASSERTSVLTDTQYF. The CDR3 coding sequence is TGTGCCAGCAGTGAGAGGACTAGCGTCCTCACAGATACGCAGTATTTT. V gene TRBV2 combines with J gene TRBJ2-3, with 9 bases fitting TRBD2. Germline V gives CDR1 SNHLY, CDR2 FYNNEI. The CDR3 is made up of 16 amino acids. V lost 3 bases to trimming and J lost 2 bases; unmatched junction nucleotides: 6.

This clonotype was recorded many times. The V call is TRBV29-1, the J call TRBJ2-7; no definite D call. CDR3 length equals 14 residues. The germline CDR1 and CDR2 sequences are SQVTM and ANQGSEA. Between the trimmed V and J ends, which lost 4 bases and 4 bases, there was a span of 17 bases. The CDR3 region is CSVVEGQIGYEQYF. CDR3 nucleotide sequence: TGCAGCGTTGTAGAAGGCCAGATCGGGTACGAGCAGTACTTC.

This clonotype was seen a handful of times. The chain links TRBV20-1 to TRBJ2-7, with D perhaps matching TRBD2 (6 bases). V was trimmed by 3 bases and J by 4 bases, leaving 22 bases between them. Per germline, CDR1 DFQATT and CDR2 SNEGSKA (reference sequence). This CDR3 comprises 16 residues. CDR3 amino acids: CSASDATAGKKYEQYF. In nucleotides, the CDR3 is TGCAGTGCTAGTGACGCGACTGCGGGGAAAAAATACGAGCAGTACTTC.

The gene calls are TRBV11-2 and TRBJ2-2, with D perhaps being TRBD1 or TRBD2 (5 bases each). CDR3 length equals 15 residues. Per germline, CDR1 SGHAT and CDR2 FQNNGV. V was pared by 4 bases and J by 1 base, with 10 bases between. CDR3 sequence (DNA): TGTGCCAGCAGCTCCCGGGGCAGGAACACCGGGGAGCTGTTTTTT. This encodes CASSSRGRNTGELFF.

This clonotype was seen at least ten times. V usage is TRBV11-1 and J usage is TRBJ2-7; D is perhaps TRBD1 (6 bases). The CDR3 consists of 11 residues. Germline assignment: CDR1 SGHAT and CDR2 FQDESV (reference sequence). Trimming took 5 bases from V and 7 from J, leaving 9 bases between them. CDR3 protein: CASSSGQEQYF. As DNA, the CDR3 is TGTGCCAGCAGCAGTGGACAGGAGCAGTACTTC.

This clonotype appeared many times. The chain links TRBV19 to TRBJ2-1; 10 bases map to TRBD2. The CDR3 has 18 residues. In germline, CDR1 is LNHDA, CDR2 SQIVND (reference sequence). The V gene end was trimmed by 5 bases and the J gene end by 4 bases; junction bases not matched to a gene: 14. The CDR3 DNA is TGTGCCAGTAGTCTCGCAGCGGGAGGGCCCTATTCTTACAATGAGCAGTTCTTC. Its protein product is CASSLAAGGPYSYNEQFF.

This clonotype has ten or more counts. The chain recombines TRBV4-2 with TRBJ1-1, with D unresolved. V lost 0 bases, J lost 1 base, and 3 bases lay in between. The V gene's germline CDR1 is LGHNA and CDR2 YNFKEQ. The CDR3 extends over 13 amino acids. CDR3 residues: CASSQDENTEAFF. The CDR3 nucleotides read TGTGCCAGCAGCCAAGACGAGAACACTGAAGCTTTCTTT.

This clonotype occurred many times. The chain joins TRBV5-1 to TRBJ1-2, with D perhaps matching TRBD1 (5 bases). Trimming removed 2 bases at V and 8 bases at J, with 13 bases between. The CDR3 contains 13 residues. Germline V CDR1 and CDR2: SGHRS, YFSETQ. For the CDR3, the DNA is TGCGCCAGCAGCTTACTGGGACGGGACGGCTACACCTTC. Encoded protein: CASSLLGRDGYTF.

This chain joins TRBV29-1 and TRBJ2-1; 12 nucleotides align to TRBD2. Germline CDR1 and CDR2: SQVTM and ANQGSEA. The trim removed 3 bases at V and 4 bases at J, leaving 7 bases unmatched. The CDR3 runs 16 residues. Here the CDR3 DNA reads TGCAGCGTTGATCAGACTAGCGGGAGATTGTACAATGAGCAGTTCTTC. Protein sequence: CSVDQTSGRLYNEQFF.